Below are 22 T cell receptor beta chains sequenced from a single sample in a study of regulatory T cells in long-lasting Graves disease. For TCR beta, libraries came from iRepertoire HTBI primers and Arm-PCR of CDR3 regions. Using its own MiXCR run on the multiplex PCR reads, TCRdb lists one record per CDR3 protein. The repertoire holds 400,000 to 550,000 distinct CDR3 sequences, with around 17% as singletons. Time point here: newly diagnosed GD, antithyroid drugs for less than 3 months. PBMC-extracted RNA yielded the TCR library. This sample was also put to use in a study of T cells in Graves' hyperthyroidism and ophthalmopathy.

This sample comprised peripheral blood mononuclear cells (PBMCs), obtained at new diagnosis, from a patient treated with antithyroid drugs. These receptors were collected from a young woman with Graves disease.

In this sample, this clonotype turned up a few times. The rearrangement joins TRBV20-1 to TRBJ2-7, with D tentatively TRBD1 or TRBD2 (5 bases each). The ends were cut back, 6 bases at V and 6 bases at J, with 15 bases in the middle. CDR1 is DFQATT and CDR2 is SNEGSKA in the germline V gene (reference sequence). The CDR3 has 12 amino acids. CDR3 in DNA: TGCAGTGCCAGGGACCTAGGGGTCGAGCAGTACTTC. It yields the protein CSARDLGVEQYF.

This clonotype was counted a few times. The genes are TRBV28 and TRBJ2-1; D is ambiguous. The CDR3 is 11 amino acids. The germline gives CDR1 MDHEN, CDR2 SYDVKM. Trimming removed 6 bases from V and 7 bases from J, with 7 bases in between. The CDR3 protein is CASSHTNEQFF. The DNA for the CDR3 is TGTGCCAGCAGCCATACTAATGAGCAGTTCTTC.

This clonotype was recorded many times. The rearrangement joins TRBV20-1 to TRBJ1-5, with D possibly matching TRBD1 (5 bases). Germline V gene lookup returns CDR1 DFQATT and CDR2 SNEGSKA (reference sequence). The CDR3 consists of 14 residues. V gave up 1 base and J gave up 10 bases, with 17 bases separating them. The CDR3 DNA reads TGCAGTGCTAGAGTGGGACGGGATATCAGCCCCCAGCATTTT. Translated: CSARVGRDISPQHF.

This clonotype has at least ten counts. The chain joins TRBV11-2 to TRBJ2-1, with D hard to call. Between the trimmed V and J ends, which lost 3 bases and 6 bases, there was a span of 6 bases. Germline V CDR1 and CDR2: SGHAT, FQNNGV. The CDR3 spans 12 residues. CDR3 in DNA: TGTGCCAGCAGCTTTTCGACCAATGAGCAGTTCTTC. Protein product: CASSFSTNEQFF.

The V and J genes are TRBV30 and TRBJ2-3; the match to TRBD2 covers 12 bases. The end of the DNA is better explained by TRBJ2-1, so the J call may be wrong. CDR3 length equals 14 residues. From germline, CDR1 is GTSNPN and CDR2 SVGIG (reference sequence). The CDR3 reads CAWTRTSGMNEQFF. DNA for the CDR3: TGTGCCTGGACCAGGACTAGCGGGATGAATGAGCAGTTCTTC.

This clonotype was found a few times. V gene TRBV25-1 combines with J gene TRBJ2-7, with 10 bases lining up with TRBD2. After removal of 6 bases from V and 6 bases from J, the junction contained 8 bases not matched to a gene. The germline V gene has CDR1 MGHDK and CDR2 SYGVNS. The CDR3 loop spans 14 amino acids. This CDR3 is CASREAGGPGEQYF. The CDR3 region has the DNA TGTGCCAGCAGGGAAGCGGGAGGGCCGGGCGAGCAGTACTTC.

CDR3 in DNA: TGTGCCAGCAGTGAAACCCACAGGGATCTATTAGATACGCAGTATTTT. Protein product: CASSETHRDLLDTQYF. The chain recombines TRBV25-1 with TRBJ2-3; possibly TRBD1 for D (6 bases). V was cut by 2 bases and J by 5 bases, with 17 bases left in between. The CDR3 has 16 amino acids. Looked up from germline, CDR1 is MGHDK and CDR2 is SYGVNS. Full variable domain (remainder filled in from reference TRBV25-1 and TRBJ2-3): EADIYQTPRYLVIGTGKKITLECSQTMGHDKMYWYQQDPGMELHLIHYSYGVNSTEKGDLSSESTVSRIRTEHFPLTLESARPSHTSQYLCASSETHRDLLDTQYFGPGTRLTVL.

The chain uses TRBV2 and TRBJ1-1; 9 bases are a match to TRBD1. Trimming at V came to 5 bases and at J to 1 base, leaving 8 bases not matched to a gene. Germline-derived CDR1 and CDR2 are SNHLY and FYNNEI. This CDR3 is built from 16 residues. The CDR3 DNA follows: TGTGCCAGCAGTCGGGACAGGGTGCGGGGGAACACTGAAGCTTTCTTT. Its translation: CASSRDRVRGNTEAFF.

This clonotype was found many times. The rearrangement links TRBV10-2 to TRBJ2-7, with D possibly matching TRBD1 (6 bases). Looked up from germline, CDR1 is WSHSY and CDR2 is SAAADI. This CDR3 has 14 residues. V was cut by 5 bases and J by 0 bases, with 11 bases left in between. The CDR3 here is CASSSPDSSYEQYF. CDR3 sequence (DNA): TGCGCCAGCAGTAGTCCGGACAGCTCCTACGAGCAGTACTTC.

Concerning this clonotype: It may be a read error: a sequence one base away is much more abundant. The chain employs TRBV29-1 and TRBJ2-5; D call uncertain. The CDR3 is made up of 11 amino acids. Germline lookup yields CDR1 SQVTM and CDR2 ANQGSEA. Trimming left V 4 bases short and J 11 bases short, with 14 bases between. As DNA, the CDR3 is TGCAGCGTTGTCCCTCCGGATGAGCAGTACTTC. The encoded protein is CSVVPPDEQYF.

This clonotype was counted only a few times. In DNA, the CDR3 is TGTGCCAGCAGCCGAACCGTAGATCAGCCCCAGCATTTT. Amino acid sequence: CASSRTVDQPQHF. The rearrangement joins TRBV7-3 to TRBJ1-5; D is unresolved. V lost 5 bases, J lost 5 bases, and 10 bases lay in between. The CDR3 is made up of 13 amino acids. Germline CDR1 SGHTA, CDR2 FQGTGA.

This rearrangement joins TRBV14 to TRBJ2-2, with TRBD1 matching 11 bases. From germline, CDR1 is SGHDN and CDR2 FVKESK. There are 16 residues in the CDR3. The J segment lost 2 bases and the V segment lost 4 bases, leaving 3 bases of the junction unmatched. The CDR3 spells CASSRTGGANTGELFF. The CDR3 nucleotides are TGTGCCAGCAGCCGGACAGGGGGCGCAAACACCGGGGAGCTGTTTTTT.

This clonotype occurred many times. This chain links TRBV28 with TRBJ2-1; 15 bases match TRBD2. Per the germline V gene, CDR1 is MDHEN and CDR2 is SYDVKM. CDR3 size: 18 residues. Trimming took 5 bases from V and 3 from J; bases not matched to a gene: 8. The CDR3 region has the DNA TGTGCCAGCAGTCCACATCAGGGACTAGCGGGAGGCTACAATGAGCAGTTCTTC. Amino acid sequence: CASSPHQGLAGGYNEQFF.

V usage is TRBV12-3 or TRBV12-4 and J usage is TRBJ1-5, with 7 bases matching TRBD1. Trimming at V came to 3 bases and at J to 4 bases, leaving 6 bases not matched to a gene. The CDR3 totals 15 residues. CDR3 bases: TGTGCCAGCAGTTTCCAGGGACAGACTAATCAGCCCCAGCATTTT. The encoded protein is CASSFQGQTNQPQHF.

This clonotype was detected only a few times. J is TRBJ1-1 and V is TRBV2; no reliable D call. CDR3 length: 10 residues. V was trimmed by 6 bases and J by 8 bases, leaving 7 bases between them. Germline lookup yields CDR1 SNHLY and CDR2 FYNNEI. CDR3 coding DNA: TGTGCCAGCAGGGTGACAGAAGCTTTCTTT. This codes for CASRVTEAFF. Full variable domain (missing parts from reference TRBV2 and TRBJ1-1): EPEVTQTPSHQVTQMGQEVILRCVPISNHLYFYWYRQILGQKVEFLVSFYNNEISEKSEIFDDQFSVERPDGSNFTLKIRSTKLEDSAMYFCASRVTEAFFGQGTRLTVV.

This clonotype has at least ten counts. V is TRBV2 and J is TRBJ2-1; no definite D call. The CDR3 spans 13 residues. The germline gives CDR1 SNHLY, CDR2 FYNNEI. The germline V and J ends were trimmed by 6 bases and 4 bases, with 10 bases remaining between them. The CDR3 protein is CASSLDMYNEQFF. DNA for the CDR3: TGTGCCAGCAGCCTTGACATGTACAATGAGCAGTTCTTC.

The chain joins TRBV24-1 to TRBJ2-1, with D unclear. V was clipped by 9 bases and J by 5 bases, with 19 bases between them. CDR3 size: 15 residues. In germline, CDR1 is KGHDR, CDR2 SFDVKD. CDR3 nucleotides: TGTGCCACCTCCAAAAGCCTGGGCGACAACAATGAGCAGTTCTTC. Translated: CATSKSLGDNNEQFF.

This clonotype appeared many times. The chain combines TRBV27 with TRBJ1-1, with D possibly matching TRBD1 (5 bases). V gave up 6 bases and J gave up 5 bases, with 16 bases separating them. Per germline, CDR1 MNHEY and CDR2 SMNVEV (reference sequence). There are 14 residues in the CDR3. The DNA of the CDR3 is TGTGCCAGCAGCCCGGACGGGGACCCAACTGAAGCTTTCTTT. Protein sequence: CASSPDGDPTEAFF.

There are a few counts of this clonotype. This chain joins TRBV27 and TRBJ1-5; the D is unclear. Germline V gene sequence: CDR1 MNHEY, CDR2 SMNVEV (reference sequence). Trimming shortened V by 4 bases and J by 4 bases, and 8 bases separated the two germline ends. The CDR3 loop spans 13 amino acids. The CDR3 sequence: CASSSARNQPQHF. CDR3 nucleotides: TGTGCCAGCAGTTCAGCCCGTAATCAGCCCCAGCATTTT.

This clonotype was observed many times. This sequence joins TRBV30 and TRBJ2-7, with D hard to call. Per the germline V gene, CDR1 is GTSNPN and CDR2 is SVGIG (reference sequence). CDR3 length equals 14 residues. V lost 3 bases and J 0 bases, leaving 12 bases between the germline ends. The CDR3 sequence: CAWSRTASSYEQYF. The CDR3 DNA reads as TGTGCCTGGAGCCGCACGGCGAGCTCCTACGAGCAGTACTTC.

J is TRBJ1-3 and V is TRBV30, with 7 nucleotides matching TRBD1. CDR1 is GTSNPN and CDR2 is SVGIG in the germline V gene (reference sequence). The CDR3 loop spans 13 amino acids. Trimming cost V 3 bases and J 2 bases; bases outside gene matches: 1. CDR3 nucleotides: TGTGCCTGGAGCGGGACAGCTGGAAACACCATATATTTT. This translates into CAWSGTAGNTIYF.

In its sample, this clonotype was seen a few times. The chain employs TRBV5-1 and TRBJ1-5; 11 bases match TRBD1. Germline V gene lookup returns CDR1 SGHRS and CDR2 YFSETQ. CDR3 length: 14 amino acids. The V and J ends lost 4 bases and 6 bases, in that order; junction bases with no gene match: 3. Written as DNA, the CDR3 is TGCGCCAGCAGCGTTGGACAGGGGGCTCAGCCCCAGCATTTT. Its translation: CASSVGQGAQPQHF.